Below are 19 T cell receptor beta chains sequenced from a single sample in a study of CD8 T cells in ankylosing spondylitis. Study-level points and caveats: A motif of eight highly homologous TCR beta variants was seen as apparently characteristic of ankylosing spondylitis blood.

Their antigens are not known. In TCRdb, the 5' RACE reads were re-called with MiXCR into one record per CDR3 protein. This table holds about 500,000 distinct CDR3 sequences, about 5% found once. The source material was blood, either unsorted or a sorted T cell fraction (not recorded which). These receptors were collected from a male donor with ankylosing spondylitis.

This clonotype was found many times. The chain has TRBV29-1 and TRBJ2-1; D unresolved. Trimming left V 3 bases short and J 0 bases short, with 9 bases between. The germline V gene encodes CDR1 SQVTM and CDR2 ANQGSEA. CDR3 length: 14 amino acids. This CDR3 reads CSVDSQSSYNEQFF. CDR3 in DNA: TGCAGCGTTGATAGTCAGAGCTCCTACAATGAGCAGTTCTTC.

The table lists this clonotype with many counts. The V and J genes are TRBV10-3 and TRBJ1-1; D gene unclear. The V gene lost 6 bases and the J gene lost 4 bases, with 9 bases spanning the gap. The CDR3 sequence is 12 residues long. Per the germline V gene, CDR1 is ENHRY and CDR2 is SYGVKD. The CDR3 sequence: CAIRDGSTEAFF. CDR3 coding DNA: TGTGCCATCAGGGACGGGAGCACTGAAGCTTTCTTT.

This clonotype was recorded many times. The rearrangement uses TRBV4-2 and TRBJ2-2; 11 bases are shared with TRBD2. V lost 4 bases, J lost 6 bases, and 4 bases stayed unmatched. CDR1 is LGHNA and CDR2 is YNFKEQ in the germline V gene. The length of the CDR3 is 15 residues. The CDR3 sequence is CASSLGTSGAGELFF. The CDR3 region has the DNA TGTGCCAGCAGCCTGGGGACTAGCGGTGCCGGGGAGCTGTTTTTT.

V and J are TRBV20-1 and TRBJ1-2, with D possibly matching TRBD1 (5 bases). Germline values: CDR1 DFQATT, CDR2 SNEGSKA (reference sequence). V lost 3 bases and J 5 bases, leaving 13 bases between the germline ends. There are 13 residues in the CDR3. CDR3 sequence: CSASAGSRYGYTF. The CDR3 nucleotides are TGCAGTGCTAGTGCAGGGAGTCGGTATGGCTACACCTTC.

Ten or more counts support this clonotype. The rearrangement joins TRBV5-6 to TRBJ1-2, with D tentatively TRBD1 (6 bases). The V end was cut by 4 bases, the J end by 2 bases, with 12 bases between. CDR1 and CDR2 (germline): SGHDT, YYEEEE. This CDR3 spans 14 amino acids. The CDR3 loop reads CASSPGGGNYGYTF. The CDR3, as DNA: TGTGCCAGCAGCCCGGGGGGGGGCAACTATGGCTACACCTTC.

This clonotype appeared many times. The chain employs TRBV12-3 or TRBV12-4 and TRBJ1-5; D is unclear. V was shortened by 3 bases and J by 0 bases, with 9 bases between the two germline ends. The CDR3 length is 15 residues. CDR3 loop: CASSFSGISNQPQHF. The CDR3, as DNA: TGTGCCAGCAGTTTTTCGGGTATTAGCAATCAGCCCCAGCATTTT.

This clonotype was observed at least ten times. The J gene is TRBJ1-1, the V gene TRBV5-1; D not certain. Germline lookup yields CDR1 SGHRS and CDR2 YFSETQ. This CDR3 comprises 16 residues. V lost 0 bases to trimming and J lost 3 bases, with 15 bases between them. CDR3 nucleotide sequence: TGCGCCAGCAGCTTGGCAGCGGCAAACCTCCACACTGAAGCTTTCTTT. Translating gives CASSLAAANLHTEAFF.

As to this clonotype: With a much larger clone just one base away, this may be a read error. The chain recombines TRBV6-5 with TRBJ1-2, with D hard to call. Looked up from germline, CDR1 is MNHEY and CDR2 is SVGAGI. This CDR3 comprises 15 residues. Trimming stripped 0 bases from V and 3 bases from J, with 11 bases between. The CDR3 reads CASSYSGSAYYGYTF. In DNA, the CDR3 is TGTGCCAGCAGTTACTCGGGGTCGGCCTACTATGGCTACACCTTC.

The chain uses TRBV5-1 and TRBJ2-1; possibly TRBD1 for D (6 bases). Germline-derived CDR1 and CDR2 are SGHRS and YFSETQ. The CDR3 runs 13 residues. The V end was cut by 2 bases, the J end by 8 bases, with 11 bases between. This CDR3 reads CASSFTGFYEQFF. CDR3 nucleotide sequence: TGCGCCAGCAGCTTTACAGGGTTTTATGAGCAGTTCTTC.

This clonotype was detected many times. V gene TRBV20-1 combines with J gene TRBJ2-7; 8 positions agree with TRBD1. In germline, CDR1 is DFQATT, CDR2 SNEGSKA (reference sequence). The length of the CDR3 is 15 residues. V lost 5 bases and J lost 7; bases outside the gene matches: 16. CDR3 residues: CSAYDSGTGWGEQYF. DNA of the CDR3: TGCAGTGCTTACGATTCCGGGACAGGCTGGGGAGAGCAGTACTTC.

Ten or more counts support this clonotype. The genes are TRBV20-1 and TRBJ2-1; maybe TRBD2 (5 bases). The CDR3 covers 14 residues. CDR1 is DFQATT and CDR2 is SNEGSKA in the germline V gene (reference sequence). Trimming removed 2 bases at V and 0 bases at J, with 8 bases between. DNA of the CDR3: TGCAGTGCTAGAATGGGGAGCTCCTACAATGAGCAGTTCTTC. Residues: CSARMGSSYNEQFF.

This clonotype was seen repeatedly, ten times or more. This chain connects TRBV6-5 to TRBJ2-1; D is unclear. CDR1 is MNHEY, CDR2 SVGAGI, per germline. The CDR3 covers 16 residues. V lost 0 bases, J lost 5 bases, and 14 bases lay in between. As DNA, the CDR3 is TGTGCCAGCAGTTACTCTTCTGTGACTCCAAACAATGAGCAGTTCTTC. It encodes CASSYSSVTPNNEQFF.

V gene TRBV4-2 combines with J gene TRBJ2-1; weak D call: TRBD2 (6 bases). Germline CDR1 and CDR2: LGHNA and YNFKEQ. V lost 1 base and J 6 bases, leaving 10 bases between the germline ends. The CDR3 is 14 residues long. The CDR3 DNA sequence: TGTGCCAGCAGCCAAGGACGGGGGATCAATGAGCAGTTCTTC. This codes for CASSQGRGINEQFF.

This clonotype was seen many times. The chain combines TRBV20-1 with TRBJ2-5, with D perhaps matching TRBD1 or TRBD2 (5 bases each). This CDR3 is 13 amino acids long. CDR1 is DFQATT, CDR2 SNEGSKA, per germline (reference sequence). The germline V and J ends were trimmed by 3 bases and 4 bases, with 12 bases remaining between them. The CDR3 sequence is CSASEGSRETQYF. CDR3 bases: TGCAGTGCTAGTGAGGGGTCCCGAGAGACCCAGTACTTC.

The sample holds many counts of this clonotype. This chain connects TRBV20-1 to TRBJ1-1; D is unclear. This CDR3 is built from 13 residues. Germline CDR1 and CDR2: DFQATT and SNEGSKA (reference sequence). V was clipped by 3 bases and J by 2 bases, with 10 bases between them. In DNA form, the CDR3 reads TGCAGTGCTAGCCGCCAGGAAAACACTGAAGCTTTCTTT. It translates to CSASRQENTEAFF.

This clonotype was counted at least ten times. The rearrangement uses TRBV20-1 and TRBJ1-2, with 7 bases lining up with TRBD1. Germline lookup yields CDR1 DFQATT and CDR2 SNEGSKA (reference sequence). V was clipped by 8 bases and J by 8 bases; unmatched bases: 14. The CDR3 spans 13 residues. CDR3 protein: CSSYDRVTSGYTF. CDR3 in DNA: TGCAGTTCTTACGACAGGGTGACGTCGGGCTACACCTTC.

This clonotype was observed many times. The gene calls are TRBV28 and TRBJ2-4; TRBD1 matches 7 bases. The V gene end was trimmed by 4 bases and the J gene end by 6 bases; junction bases not matched to a gene: 12. CDR1 MDHEN and CDR2 SYDVKM come from the germline V gene. The CDR3 runs 16 residues. The CDR3 region has the DNA TGTGCCAGCAGTTCGCCGGAGACAGGGAGCCGAAACATTCAGTACTTC. Translated, it gives CASSSPETGSRNIQYF.

The chain uses TRBV28 and TRBJ1-1, with a weak D call TRBD1 (5 bases). V lost 5 bases to trimming and J lost 1 base, with 14 bases between them. The CDR3 consists of 15 residues. Germline V lookup: CDR1 MDHEN, CDR2 SYDVKM. This CDR3 is CASSVASDTNTEAFF. CDR3 bases: TGTGCCAGCAGTGTAGCGTCGGACACGAACACTGAAGCTTTCTTT.

This clonotype was seen repeatedly, ten times or more. The V call is TRBV5-1, the J call TRBJ2-2; unclear D gene. From germline, CDR1 is SGHRS and CDR2 YFSETQ. The CDR3 consists of 14 residues. The V end lost 4 bases, the J end lost 2 bases, and 9 bases lay between the germline ends. The CDR3 sequence is CASSPDINTGELFF. In nucleotides, the CDR3 is TGCGCCAGCAGCCCCGACATTAACACCGGGGAGCTGTTTTTT.